Listed below are T cell receptor beta chains from one sample, sequenced in a study of cytotoxic CD8 clonotypes in ibrutinib-treated CLL. Assay: immunoSEQ multiplex PCR; the TCRdb copy retains only in-frame clones and omits some. The sample holds some 150,000 clones, approximately 81% seen once. The specimen was PBMCs, collected after 12 months of ibrutinib treatment. The receptors stem from a human donor with chronic lymphocytic leukemia. CDR3s include the opening cysteine and the closing phenylalanine or tryptophan. Each record gives: clone size, V gene, J gene, D gene, CDR3 protein, CDR3 DNA. The D gene is left open where the match is weak. Clone size appears in some rows only: once, few, many, or a class for an expanded clone.

size: .
V: TRBV29-1
J: TRBJ2-5
D: TRBD2
CDR3: CSAKPGGGAGTQYF
DNA: TGCAGCGCAAAGCCCGGCGGGGGGGCGGGGACCCAGTACTTC

size: .
V: TRBV7-9
J: TRBJ2-1
D: TRBD2
CDR3: CASSSGGGSGSDWEQFF
DNA: TGTGCCAGCAGCTCCGGGGGTGGTAGCGGGAGCGATTGGGAGCAGTTCTTC

size: few
V: TRBV7-9
J: TRBJ2-7
D: .
CDR3: CASSLKQYEQYF
DNA: TGTGCCAGCAGCTTAAAGCAGTACGAGCAGTACTTC

size: .
V: TRBV4-3
J: TRBJ1-3
D: .
CDR3: CASSQAFWNTIYF
DNA: TGCGCCAGCAGCCAAGCTTTTTGGAACACCATATATTTT

size: .
V: TRBV14
J: TRBJ2-3
D: .
CDR3: CASSQEVQSRGTQYF
DNA: TGTGCCAGCAGCCAAGAAGTACAGTCGAGGGGGACGCAGTATTTT

size: .
V: TRBV5-1
J: TRBJ1-2
D: TRBD1
CDR3: CASSPQPGQGADGYTF
DNA: TGCGCCAGCAGCCCCCAGCCCGGACAGGGGGCAGATGGCTACACCTTC

size: .
V: TRBV28
J: TRBJ2-7
D: TRBD2
CDR3: CASSLEVAGGEDEQYF
DNA: TGTGCCAGCAGTTTAGAGGTGGCGGGGGGCGAGGACGAGCAGTACTTC

size: .
V: TRBV7-9
J: TRBJ2-7
D: .
CDR3: CASSLLGLEQYF
DNA: TGTGCCAGCAGCTTATTAGGGCTGGAGCAGTACTTC

size: .
V: TRBV11-2
J: TRBJ2-7
D: .
CDR3: CASSLFREEDKPRKQYF
DNA: TGTGCCAGCAGCTTATTTCGCGAGGAGGACAAACCCCGGAAGCAGTACTTC

size: .
V: TRBV7-8
J: TRBJ2-1
D: TRBD2
CDR3: CASSVGLAEYNEQFF
DNA: TGTGCCAGCAGCGTCGGACTAGCGGAGTACAATGAGCAGTTCTTC

size: .
V: TRBV10-2
J: TRBJ1-1
D: .
CDR3: CASSDHTRRPEAFF
DNA: TGCGCCAGCAGTGACCACACGCGGAGACCTGAAGCTTTCTTT

size: once
V: TRBV30
J: TRBJ1-4
D: TRBD1
CDR3: CAWGTGVTNEKLFF
DNA: TGTGCCTGGGGGACAGGGGTGACTAATGAAAAACTGTTTTTT

size: .
V: TRBV6-5
J: TRBJ2-7
D: TRBD2
CDR3: CASVEAGVNREQYF
DNA: TGTGCCAGCGTTGAAGCGGGAGTTAATAGGGAGCAGTACTTC

size: few
V: TRBV19
J: TRBJ2-1
D: .
CDR3: CASRDTGINEQFF
DNA: TGTGCCAGTCGAGACACAGGGATCAATGAGCAGTTCTTC

size: .
V: TRBV28
J: TRBJ2-2
D: TRBD1
CDR3: CASSGIGTGVTGELFF
DNA: TGTGCCAGCAGTGGAATTGGGACAGGGGTGACCGGGGAGCTGTTTTTT

size: .
V: TRBV15
J: TRBJ2-3
D: .
CDR3: CATSRDRGNTQYF
DNA: TGTGCCACCAGCAGAGATCGGGGGAATACGCAGTATTTT

size: .
V: TRBV5-1
J: TRBJ2-5
D: TRBD1
CDR3: CASSSPDRGETQYF
DNA: TGCGCCAGCAGCTCTCCGGACAGGGGAGAGACCCAGTACTTC

size: once
V: TRBV5-1
J: TRBJ2-7
D: TRBD1
CDR3: CASSIWTGGYEQYF
DNA: TGCGCCAGCAGCATTTGGACAGGGGGTTACGAGCAGTACTTC

size: once
V: TRBV9
J: TRBJ1-5
D: .
CDR3: CASSVGDIENQPQHF
DNA: TGTGCCAGCAGCGTAGGGGACATTGAGAATCAGCCCCAGCATTTT

size: .
V: TRBV18
J: TRBJ2-7
D: .
CDR3: CASSPDAYEQYF
DNA: TGTGCCAGCTCACCAGACGCCTACGAGCAGTACTTC